These 2 T cell receptor beta chains originate from one sample sequenced in a study of cytomegalovirus exposure and HLA in healthy donors. The data were produced by immunoSEQ multiplex PCR, yet TCRdb's version contains in-frame clones alone and is incomplete. The table records about 330,000 clones, 87% of them present only once. The sequencing sample was made of PBMCs. These receptors all stem from a woman in her twenties or thirties in good health and CMV-seropositive.

The genes are TRBV5-6 and TRBJ2-5; TRBD1 matches 7 bases. The germline gives CDR1 SGHDT, CDR2 YYEEEE. The CDR3 is 16 amino acids. Trimming cost V 0 bases and J 5 bases; bases outside gene matches: 10. The CDR3 reads CASSLGAGGRRETQYF. As DNA, the CDR3 is TGTGCCAGCAGCTTGGGGGCAGGGGGTCGGCGGGAGACCCAGTACTTC.

This chain links TRBV14 with TRBJ2-3; D remains ambiguous. The CDR3 is made up of 13 amino acids. Germline V gene data show CDR1 as SGHDN and CDR2 as FVKESK. The germline V and J ends were trimmed by 0 bases and 7 bases, with 8 bases remaining between them. The DNA for the CDR3 is TGTGCCAGCAGCCAAGAAATGTCCCATACGCAGTATTTT. Protein product: CASSQEMSHTQYF.